This T cell receptor beta chain originates from a study of neoadjuvant anti-PD-1 for oral cavity cancer. Study-wide findings and caveats: Treg/Th17 ratio rose with pretreatment blood and fell with post-treatment tumor TCRbeta clonality. Each response group had just a few patients in TCR analyses.

Patients had newly diagnosed, untreated stage II-IVA oral cavity squamous cell carcinoma. Blood libraries mostly used approximately 480 ng genomic DNA, six replicates each. Clones were read by immunoSEQ multiplex PCR, and TCRdb kept only the in-frame ones, dropping some. The table includes more than 50,000 clones, 65% to 80% detected once. About this clone: Its cognate antigen is unknown.

Sequenced material: PBMCs, taken before nivolumab (anti-PD-1) treatment. The source of this sequence is a person aged 35 to 85 with oral cavity squamous cell carcinoma.

The CDR3 sequence: CASSPGTGGYEQYF. As DNA, the CDR3 is TGCGCCAGCAGCCCCGGGACAGGGGGCTACGAGCAGTACTTC. The rearrangement uses TRBV10-1 and TRBJ2-7; 11 nucleotides line up with TRBD1. Trimming cost V 6 bases and J 3 bases; bases outside gene matches: 4. This CDR3 is 14 amino acids long. CDR1 WNHNN and CDR2 SYGVQD come from the germline V gene (reference sequence).